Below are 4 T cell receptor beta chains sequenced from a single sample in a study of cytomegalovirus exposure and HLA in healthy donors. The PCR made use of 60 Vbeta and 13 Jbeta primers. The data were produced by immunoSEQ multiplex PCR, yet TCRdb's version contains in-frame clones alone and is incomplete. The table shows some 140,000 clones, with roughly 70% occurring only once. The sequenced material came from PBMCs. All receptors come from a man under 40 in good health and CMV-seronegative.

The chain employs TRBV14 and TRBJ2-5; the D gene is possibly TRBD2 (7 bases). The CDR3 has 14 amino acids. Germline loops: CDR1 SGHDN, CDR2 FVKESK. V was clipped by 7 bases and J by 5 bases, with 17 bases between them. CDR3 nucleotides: TGTGCCAGCAAAGTAAGTGGGGGGGCGGAGACCCAGTACTTC. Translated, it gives CASKVSGGAETQYF.

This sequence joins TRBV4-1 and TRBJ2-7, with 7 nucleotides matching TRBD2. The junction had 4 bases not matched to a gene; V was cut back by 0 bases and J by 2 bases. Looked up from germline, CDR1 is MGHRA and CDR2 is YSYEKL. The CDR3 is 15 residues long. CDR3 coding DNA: TGCGCCAGCAGCCAAGAGTCTAGCGGTACCTACGAGCAGTACTTC. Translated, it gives CASSQESSGTYEQYF.

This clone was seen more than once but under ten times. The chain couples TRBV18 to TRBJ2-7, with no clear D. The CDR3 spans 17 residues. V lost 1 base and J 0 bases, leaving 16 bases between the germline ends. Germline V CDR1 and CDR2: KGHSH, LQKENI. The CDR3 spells CASSPRNSAGLSYEQYF. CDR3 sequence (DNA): TGTGCCAGCTCACCACGGAATTCGGCAGGCCTCTCCTACGAGCAGTACTTC.

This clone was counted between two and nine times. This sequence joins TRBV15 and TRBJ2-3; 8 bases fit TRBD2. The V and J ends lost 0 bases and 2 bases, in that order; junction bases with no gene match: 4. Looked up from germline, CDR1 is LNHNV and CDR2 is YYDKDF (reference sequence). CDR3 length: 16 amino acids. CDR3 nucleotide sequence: TGTGCCACCAGCAGAGATCCGCGGGGGGCCACAGATACGCAGTATTTT. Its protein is CATSRDPRGATDTQYF.